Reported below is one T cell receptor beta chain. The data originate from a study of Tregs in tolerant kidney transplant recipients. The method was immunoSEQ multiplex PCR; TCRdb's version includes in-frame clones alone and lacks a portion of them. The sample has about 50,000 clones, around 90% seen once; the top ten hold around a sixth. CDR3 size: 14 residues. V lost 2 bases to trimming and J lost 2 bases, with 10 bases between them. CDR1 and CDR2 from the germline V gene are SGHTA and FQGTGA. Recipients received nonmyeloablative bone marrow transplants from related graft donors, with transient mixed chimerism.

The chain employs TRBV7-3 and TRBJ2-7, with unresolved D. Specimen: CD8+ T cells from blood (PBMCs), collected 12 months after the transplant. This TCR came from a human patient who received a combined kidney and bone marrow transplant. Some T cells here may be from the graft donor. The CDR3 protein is CASSLGLGAYEQYF. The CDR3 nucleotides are TGTGCCAGCAGCTTAGGATTAGGAGCCTACGAGCAGTACTTC.